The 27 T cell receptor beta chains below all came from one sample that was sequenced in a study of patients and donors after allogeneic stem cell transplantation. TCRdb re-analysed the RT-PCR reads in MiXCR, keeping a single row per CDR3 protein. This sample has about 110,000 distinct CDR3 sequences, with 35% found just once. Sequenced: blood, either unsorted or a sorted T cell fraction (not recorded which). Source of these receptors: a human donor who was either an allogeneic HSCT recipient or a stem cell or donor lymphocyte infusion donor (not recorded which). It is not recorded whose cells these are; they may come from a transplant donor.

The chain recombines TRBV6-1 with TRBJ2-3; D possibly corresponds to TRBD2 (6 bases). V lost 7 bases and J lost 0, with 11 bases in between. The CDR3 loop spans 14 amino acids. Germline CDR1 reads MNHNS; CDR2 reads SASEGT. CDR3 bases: TGTGCCAGCATCGGGACTTCTAGCACAGATACGCAGTATTTT. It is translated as CASIGTSSTDTQYF.

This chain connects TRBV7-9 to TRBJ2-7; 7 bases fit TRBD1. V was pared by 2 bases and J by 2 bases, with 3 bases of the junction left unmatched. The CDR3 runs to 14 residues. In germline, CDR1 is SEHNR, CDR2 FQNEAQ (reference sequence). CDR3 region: CASSLWDSTYEQYF. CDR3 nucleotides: TGTGCCAGCAGCTTATGGGACAGCACCTACGAGCAGTACTTC.

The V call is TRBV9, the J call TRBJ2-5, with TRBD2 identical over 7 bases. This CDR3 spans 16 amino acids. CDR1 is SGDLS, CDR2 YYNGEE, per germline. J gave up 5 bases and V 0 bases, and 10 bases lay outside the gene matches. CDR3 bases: TGTGCCAGCAGCGTAGAGGGGAGGGAGGGCCTGGAGACCCAGTACTTC. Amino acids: CASSVEGREGLETQYF.

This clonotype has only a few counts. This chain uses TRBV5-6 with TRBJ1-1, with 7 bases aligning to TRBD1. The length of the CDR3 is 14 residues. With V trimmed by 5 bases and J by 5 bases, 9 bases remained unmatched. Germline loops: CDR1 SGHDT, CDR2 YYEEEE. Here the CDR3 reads CASRYRGRGTEAFF. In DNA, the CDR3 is TGTGCCAGCAGATACAGGGGCCGCGGGACTGAAGCTTTCTTT.

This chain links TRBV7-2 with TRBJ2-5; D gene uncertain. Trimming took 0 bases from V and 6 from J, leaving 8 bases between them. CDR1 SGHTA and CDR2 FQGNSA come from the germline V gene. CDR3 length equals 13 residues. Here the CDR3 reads CASSLAGRQTQYF. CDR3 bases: TGTGCCAGCAGCTTAGCGGGCCGGCAGACCCAGTACTTC.

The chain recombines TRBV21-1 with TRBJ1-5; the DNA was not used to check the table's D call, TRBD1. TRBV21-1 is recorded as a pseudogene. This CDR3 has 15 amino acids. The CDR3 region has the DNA TGTGCCAGCAGCGCCTGGACAGGGTTTAATCAGCCCCAGCATTTT. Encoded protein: CASSAWTGFNQPQHF.

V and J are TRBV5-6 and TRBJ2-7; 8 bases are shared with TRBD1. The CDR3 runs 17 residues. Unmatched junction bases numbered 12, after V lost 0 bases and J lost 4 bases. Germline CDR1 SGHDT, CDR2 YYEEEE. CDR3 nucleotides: TGTGCCAGCAGCTTGGCCGGGACAGGATCCCGTACGTACGAGCAGTACTTC. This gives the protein CASSLAGTGSRTYEQYF. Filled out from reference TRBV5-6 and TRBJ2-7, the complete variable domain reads DAGVTQSPTHLIKTRGQQVTLRCSPKSGHDTVSWYQQALGQGPQFIFQYYEEEERQRGNFPDRFSGHQFPNYSSELNVNALLLGDSALYLCASSLAGTGSRTYEQYFGPGTRLTVT.

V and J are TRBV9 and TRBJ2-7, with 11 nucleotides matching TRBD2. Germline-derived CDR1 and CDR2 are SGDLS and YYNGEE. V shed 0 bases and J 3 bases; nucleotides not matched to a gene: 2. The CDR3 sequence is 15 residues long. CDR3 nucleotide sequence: TGTGCCAGCAGCGTAGACGGGACTAGCGGCTACGAGCAGTACTTC. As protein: CASSVDGTSGYEQYF.

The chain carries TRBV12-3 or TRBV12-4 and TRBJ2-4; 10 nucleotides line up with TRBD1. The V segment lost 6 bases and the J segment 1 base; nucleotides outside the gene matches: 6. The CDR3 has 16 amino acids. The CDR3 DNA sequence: TGTGCCAGCAGCCACCGGGACAGGGGTGCCAAAAACATTCAGTACTTC. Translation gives CASSHRDRGAKNIQYF.

CDR3 DNA sequence: TGCAGTGCAACGAATTCCGGGACAGGGACCCACGAGCAGTACTTC. It specifies CSATNSGTGTHEQYF. The chain combines TRBV20-1 with TRBJ2-7, with TRBD1 matching 9 bases. CDR3 length: 15 amino acids. Germline V gene lookup returns CDR1 DFQATT and CDR2 SNEGSKA (reference sequence). The J segment lost 5 bases and the V segment lost 6 bases, leaving 14 bases of the junction unmatched.

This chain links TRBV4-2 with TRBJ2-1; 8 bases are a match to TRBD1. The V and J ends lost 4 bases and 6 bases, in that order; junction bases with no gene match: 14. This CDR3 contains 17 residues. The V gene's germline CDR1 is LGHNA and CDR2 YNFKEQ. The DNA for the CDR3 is TGTGCCAGCAGCCCGACAGGGGTACCCTATTTTTTCAATGAGCAGTTCTTC. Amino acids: CASSPTGVPYFFNEQFF.

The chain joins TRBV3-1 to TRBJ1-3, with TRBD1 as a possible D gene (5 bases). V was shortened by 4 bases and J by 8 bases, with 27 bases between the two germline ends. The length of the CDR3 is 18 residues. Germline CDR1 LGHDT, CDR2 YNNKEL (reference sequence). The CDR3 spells CASSRRPRGVLVHDTIYF. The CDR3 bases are TGTGCCAGCAGCCGACGACCCCGAGGGGTTCTGGTGCACGACACCATATATTTT.

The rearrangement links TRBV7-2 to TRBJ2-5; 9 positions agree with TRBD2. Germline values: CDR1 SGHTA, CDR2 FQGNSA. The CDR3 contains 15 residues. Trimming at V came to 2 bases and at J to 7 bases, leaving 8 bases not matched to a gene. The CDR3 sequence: CASSLSGGRAATQYF. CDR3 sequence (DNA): TGTGCCAGCAGCTTATCTGGCGGGAGGGCGGCGACCCAGTACTTC. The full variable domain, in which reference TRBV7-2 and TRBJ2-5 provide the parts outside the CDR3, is GAGVSQSPSNKVTEKGKDVELRCDPISGHTALYWYRQSLGQGLEFLIYFQGNSAPDKSGLPSDRFSAERTGGSVSTLTIQRTQQEDSAVYLCASSLSGGRAATQYFGPGTRLLVL.

The CDR3 loop reads CASSKTGLSTDTQYF. The CDR3 DNA reads TGTGCCAGCAGCAAGACAGGGCTTTCCACAGATACGCAGTATTTT. The V call is TRBV9, the J call TRBJ2-3; 7 nucleotides agree with TRBD1. CDR1 is SGDLS, CDR2 YYNGEE, per germline. The CDR3 runs to 15 residues. After removal of 4 bases from V and 2 bases from J, the junction contained 7 bases not matched to a gene.

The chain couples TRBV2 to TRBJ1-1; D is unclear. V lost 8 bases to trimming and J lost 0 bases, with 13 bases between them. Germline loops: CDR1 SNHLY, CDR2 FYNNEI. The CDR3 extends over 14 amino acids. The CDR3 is CASLKGRMNTEAFF. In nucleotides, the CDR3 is TGTGCCAGCCTGAAAGGTCGTATGAACACTGAAGCTTTCTTT.

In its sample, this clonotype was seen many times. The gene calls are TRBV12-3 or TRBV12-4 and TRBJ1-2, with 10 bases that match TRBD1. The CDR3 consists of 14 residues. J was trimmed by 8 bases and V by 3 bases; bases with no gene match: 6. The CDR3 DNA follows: TGTGCCAGCAGTTTGGGACAGGGGATCGGCGGCTACACCTTC. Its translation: CASSLGQGIGGYTF.

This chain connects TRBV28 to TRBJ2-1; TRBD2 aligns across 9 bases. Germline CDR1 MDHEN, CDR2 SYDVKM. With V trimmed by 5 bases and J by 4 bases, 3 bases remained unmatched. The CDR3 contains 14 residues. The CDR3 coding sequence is TGTGCCAGCAGTGGACTAGCGCTTTACAATGAGCAGTTCTTC. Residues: CASSGLALYNEQFF.

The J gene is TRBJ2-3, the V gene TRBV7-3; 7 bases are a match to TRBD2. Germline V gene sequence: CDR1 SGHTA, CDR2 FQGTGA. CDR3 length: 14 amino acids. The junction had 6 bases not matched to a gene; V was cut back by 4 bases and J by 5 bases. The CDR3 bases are TGTGCCAGCAGCTCAGGACTAGATGGAGATACGCAGTATTTT. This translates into CASSSGLDGDTQYF.

CDR3 nucleotides: TGCAGCGTTGGGGAAGGGGGCCGGGATCAGCCCCAGCATTTT. Translation: CSVGEGGRDQPQHF. This rearrangement joins TRBV29-1 to TRBJ1-5; 7 bases map to TRBD1. Trimming at V came to 4 bases and at J to 5 bases, leaving 8 bases not matched to a gene. CDR3 length equals 14 residues. From germline, CDR1 is SQVTM and CDR2 ANQGSEA.

The CDR3 reads CASSDGGSPSYEQYF. The CDR3 nucleotides read TGTGCCAGTAGTGATGGCGGGAGCCCCTCCTACGAGCAGTACTTC. The chain uses TRBV19 and TRBJ2-7; 7 nucleotides agree with TRBD2. The CDR3 loop spans 15 amino acids. Germline CDR1 LNHDA, CDR2 SQIVND (reference sequence). Trimming took 5 bases from V and 0 from J; bases not matched to a gene: 7.

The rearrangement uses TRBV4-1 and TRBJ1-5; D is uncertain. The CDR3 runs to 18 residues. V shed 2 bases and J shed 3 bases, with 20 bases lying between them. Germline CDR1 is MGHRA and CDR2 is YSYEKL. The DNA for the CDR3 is TGCGCCAGCAGCCAATCCCCCCTTAGAGGCTCGCACAATCAGCCCCAGCATTTT. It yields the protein CASSQSPLRGSHNQPQHF.

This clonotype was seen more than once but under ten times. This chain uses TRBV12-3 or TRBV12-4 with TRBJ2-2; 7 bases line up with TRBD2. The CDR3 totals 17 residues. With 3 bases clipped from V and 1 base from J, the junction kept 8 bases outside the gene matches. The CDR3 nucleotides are TGTGCCAGCAGTTTGGTATGGGTAGCGGGGAACACCGGGGAGCTGTTTTTT. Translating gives CASSLVWVAGNTGELFF.

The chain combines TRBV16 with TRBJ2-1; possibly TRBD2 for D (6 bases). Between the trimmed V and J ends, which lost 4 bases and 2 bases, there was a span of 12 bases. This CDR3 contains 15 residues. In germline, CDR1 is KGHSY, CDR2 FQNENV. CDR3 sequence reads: CASSPGVAPYNEQFF. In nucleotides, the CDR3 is TGTGCCAGCAGCCCGGGGGTAGCGCCCTACAATGAGCAGTTCTTC.

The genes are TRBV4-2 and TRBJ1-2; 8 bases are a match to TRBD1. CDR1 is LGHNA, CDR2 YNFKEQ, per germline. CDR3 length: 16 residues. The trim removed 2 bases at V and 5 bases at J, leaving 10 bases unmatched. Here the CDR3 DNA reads TGTGCCAGCAGCCAACCAGGGACAGGCTTGCGTTATGGCTACACCTTC. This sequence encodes CASSQPGTGLRYGYTF.

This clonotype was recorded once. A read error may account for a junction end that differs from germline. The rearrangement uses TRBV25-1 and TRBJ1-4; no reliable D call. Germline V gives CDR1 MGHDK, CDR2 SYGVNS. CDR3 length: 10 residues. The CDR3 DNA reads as TGTGCCAGCAAAGGCGAAAAACCGTTTTTT. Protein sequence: CASKGEKPFF.

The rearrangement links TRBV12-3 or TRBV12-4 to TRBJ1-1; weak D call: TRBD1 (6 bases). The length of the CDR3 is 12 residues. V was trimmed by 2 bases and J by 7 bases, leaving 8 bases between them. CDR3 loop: CASSLWTDEAFF. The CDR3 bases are TGTGCCAGCAGTTTATGGACAGATGAAGCTTTCTTT.

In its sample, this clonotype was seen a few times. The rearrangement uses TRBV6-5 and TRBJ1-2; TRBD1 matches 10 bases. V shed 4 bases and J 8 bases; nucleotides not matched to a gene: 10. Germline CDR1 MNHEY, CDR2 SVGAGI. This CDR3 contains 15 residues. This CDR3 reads CASSSAPGQGYGYTF. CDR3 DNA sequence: TGTGCCAGCAGTTCCGCCCCGGGACAGGGGTACGGCTACACCTTC.